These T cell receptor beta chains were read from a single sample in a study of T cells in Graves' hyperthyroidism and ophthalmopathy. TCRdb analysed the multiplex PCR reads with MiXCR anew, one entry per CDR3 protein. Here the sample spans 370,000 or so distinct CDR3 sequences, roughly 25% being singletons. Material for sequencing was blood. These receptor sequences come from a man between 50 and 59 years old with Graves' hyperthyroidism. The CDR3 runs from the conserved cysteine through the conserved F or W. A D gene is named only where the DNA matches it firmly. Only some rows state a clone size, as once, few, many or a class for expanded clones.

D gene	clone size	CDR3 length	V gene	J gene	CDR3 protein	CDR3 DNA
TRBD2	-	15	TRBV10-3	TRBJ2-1	CAISARAGGYNEQFF	TGTGCCATCAGTGCCCGAGCGGGAGGTTACAATGAGCAGTTCTTC
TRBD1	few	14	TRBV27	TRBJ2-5	CASKKQGPQGTQYF	TGTGCCAGCAAAAAACAGGGGCCCCAAGGGACCCAGTACTTC
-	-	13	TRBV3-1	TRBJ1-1	CASSHRQVRVAFF	TGTGCCAGCAGCCACCGACAGGTTCGGGTTGCTTTCTTT
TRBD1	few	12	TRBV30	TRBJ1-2	CAWMTGNYGYTF	TGTGCCTGGATGACAGGGAACTATGGCTACACCTTC
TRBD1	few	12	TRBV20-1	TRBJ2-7	CSAWGQGDEQYF	TGCAGTGCTTGGGGACAGGGGGACGAGCAGTACTTC
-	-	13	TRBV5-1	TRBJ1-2	CASSLESEYGYTF	TGCGCCAGCAGCTTAGAGTCAGAATATGGCTACACCTTC
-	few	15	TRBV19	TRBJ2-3	CASSTGLRGADTQYF	TGTGCCAGTAGTACGGGACTTCGAGGCGCAGATACGCAGTATTTT
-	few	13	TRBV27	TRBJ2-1	CASSLVRRGEQFF	TGTGCCAGCAGTTTAGTTCGGCGAGGTGAGCAGTTCTTC
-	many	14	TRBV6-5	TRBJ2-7	CASSYKEVTYEQYF	TGTGCCAGCAGTTACAAGGAGGTTACCTACGAGCAGTACTTC
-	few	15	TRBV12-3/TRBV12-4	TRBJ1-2	CASRFTGAMDYGYTF	TGTGCCAGCAGGTTTACGGGGGCGATGGACTATGGCTACACCTTC
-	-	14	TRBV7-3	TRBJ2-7	CTSSLGQGPYEQYF	TGTACCAGCAGCTTAGGGCAGGGTCCCTACGAGCAGTACTTC
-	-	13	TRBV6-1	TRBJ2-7	CASTTQLLYEQYF	TGTGCCAGCACTACTCAACTTCTCTACGAGCAGTACTTC
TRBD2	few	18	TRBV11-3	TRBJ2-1	CASSLDTPRGLAKNEQFF	TGTGCCAGCAGCTTAGATACCCCCCGGGGACTAGCGAAGAATGAGCAGTTCTTC
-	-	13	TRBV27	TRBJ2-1	CASSPGIRGEQFF	TGTGCCAGCAGTCCTGGGATAAGGGGTGAGCAGTTCTTC
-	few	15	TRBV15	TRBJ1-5	CATSRDRGFGQPQHF	TGTGCCACCAGCAGAGACAGGGGCTTTGGTCAGCCCCAGCATTTT
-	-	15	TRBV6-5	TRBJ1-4	CASSYSGRTNEKLFF	TGTGCCAGCAGTTACTCGGGGCGGACTAATGAAAAACTGTTTTTT
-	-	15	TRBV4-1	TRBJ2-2	CASSQEGRNTGELFF	TGCGCCAGCAGCCAAGAGGGCAGGAACACCGGGGAGCTGTTTTTT
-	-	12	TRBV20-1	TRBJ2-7	CSARDGNYEQYF	TGCAGTGCTAGGGACGGCAACTACGAGCAGTACTTC
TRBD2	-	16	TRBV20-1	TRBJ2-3	CSARDKTSGSTDTQYF	TGCAGTGCTAGAGATAAAACTAGCGGGAGTACAGATACGCAGTATTTT
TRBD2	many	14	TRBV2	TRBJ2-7	CASSRLAVAYEQYF	TGTGCCAGCAGTAGACTAGCGGTGGCCTACGAGCAGTACTTC
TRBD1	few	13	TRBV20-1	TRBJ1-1	CSAKTGVGTEAFF	TGCAGTGCCAAGACAGGGGTGGGCACTGAAGCTTTCTTT
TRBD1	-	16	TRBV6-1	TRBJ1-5	CASSEGPAQGNQPQHF	TGTGCCAGCAGTGAAGGTCCTGCACAGGGGAATCAGCCCCAGCATTTT